The 3 T cell receptor beta chains presented below share a single source sample, sequenced in a study of T cell repertoires in ileal Crohn's disease. Documented time point: inflamed ileum from the surgical specimen. Using immunoSEQ multiplex PCR, the repertoire was profiled, and TCRdb retains in-frame clones only, with some absent. This sample's clone table lists some 39 clones. Sequences were obtained from ileal tissue. The receptors come from an adult with Crohn's disease.

This chain connects TRBV19 to TRBJ2-1, with 9 bases that match TRBD2. Germline V CDR1 and CDR2: LNHDA, SQIVND (reference sequence). The CDR3 covers 16 residues. With 7 bases clipped from V and 5 bases from J, the junction kept 12 bases outside the gene matches. The DNA for the CDR3 is TGTGCCAGTACCATTGGGTTAGTAGCGGGAGACAATGAGCAGTTCTTC. Amino acids: CASTIGLVAGDNEQFF.

This chain links TRBV14 with TRBJ2-7; weak D call: TRBD1 (6 bases). CDR1 is SGHDN and CDR2 is FVKESK in the germline V gene. This CDR3 has 15 residues. Trimming took off 4 bases at V and 5 bases at J, with 18 bases between the two ends. The CDR3, as DNA: TGTGCCAGCAGCCCATTCACAGGGAAAGACAACGAGCAGTACTTC. Translating it yields CASSPFTGKDNEQYF.

The chain uses TRBV7-8 and TRBJ2-7, with D unresolved. The CDR3 totals 14 residues. Germline V gives CDR1 SGHVS, CDR2 FQNEAQ. Trimming took off 1 base at V and 3 bases at J, with 10 bases between the two ends. The CDR3, as DNA: TGTGCCAGCAGCTTAGGGGCCCTCCTCTACGAGCAGTACTTC. This codes for CASSLGALLYEQYF. Full variable domain (outside the CDR3, taken from reference TRBV7-8 and TRBJ2-7): GAGVSQSPRYKVAKRGQDVALRCDPISGHVSLFWYQQALGQGPEFLTYFQNEAQLDKSGLPSDRFFAERPEGSVSTLKIQRTQQEDSAVYLCASSLGALLYEQYFGPGTRLTVT.